Following are 21 T cell receptor beta chains from one sample sequenced in a study of blood T cells in healthy people across ages. A J-beta primer mix and a sample-barcoded 5' primer were used in a second PCR of about 7 to 11 cycles. One entry per CDR3 protein, called by TCRdb with MiXCR from the 5' RACE reads. The sample comprises fewer than 900,000 distinct CDR3 sequences, about half of which are singletons, and roughly a third rests with the top ten. Sample: blood. The receptors shown here come from a woman aged 55 to 70 in good health.

This clonotype was seen only a few times. At one end the junction does not follow the germline gene, possibly because of a read error. This chain connects TRBV9 to TRBJ2-7; D not certain. From germline, CDR1 is SGDLS and CDR2 YYNGEE. CDR3 size: 13 residues. The CDR3 sequence: CTSSADPDYEQYF. The CDR3 DNA reads TGTACCAGCAGCGCTGACCCAGACTACGAGCAGTACTTC. The full variable domain, its missing parts supplied by reference TRBV9 and TRBJ2-7, is DSGVTQTPKHLITATGQRVTLRCSPRSGDLSVYWYQQSLDQGLQFLIQYYNGEERAKGNILERFSAQQFPDLHSELNLSSLELGDSALYFCTSSADPDYEQYFGPGTRLTVT.

This clonotype was observed a handful of times. The chain recombines TRBV15 with TRBJ2-3; TRBD2 matches 13 bases. Germline-derived CDR1 and CDR2 are LNHNV and YYDKDF (reference sequence). CDR3 length: 15 amino acids. Germline trimming cut 5 bases from V and 4 bases from J; bases unmatched to any gene: 3. As DNA, the CDR3 is TGTGCCACCAGCGGGGGACTAGCGGGACCAGATACGCAGTATTTT. Amino acid sequence: CATSGGLAGPDTQYF.

Concerning this clonotype itself: Mismatch with germline at one junction end may stem from a read error. The chain carries TRBV20-1 and TRBJ2-1; 11 positions agree with TRBD2. The CDR3 loop spans 16 amino acids. The germline gives CDR1 DFQATT, CDR2 SNEGSKA (reference sequence). The CDR3 sequence: CSANIAGGLSYSEQFF. The CDR3 DNA reads TGCAGTGCTAACATAGCGGGAGGGCTATCCTACAGTGAGCAGTTCTTC.

V is TRBV7-2 and J is TRBJ1-2; no clear D. The V gene lost 5 bases and the J gene lost 8 bases, with 15 bases spanning the gap. Per the germline V gene, CDR1 is SGHTA and CDR2 is FQGNSA. The CDR3 has 13 amino acids. Here the CDR3 reads CASSATVGGGYTF. The DNA for the CDR3 is TGTGCCAGCAGCGCGACGGTGGGTGGCGGCTACACCTTC.

The rearrangement links TRBV10-3 to TRBJ1-2; D call uncertain. This CDR3 is 14 amino acids long. Trimming removed 0 bases from V and 8 bases from J, with 13 bases in between. Germline V CDR1 and CDR2: ENHRY, SYGVKD. Here the CDR3 reads CAISESTASPGYTF. The CDR3 DNA is TGTGCCATCAGTGAGTCGACGGCATCTCCAGGCTACACCTTC.

This clonotype was found a few times. The gene calls are TRBV20-1 and TRBJ2-1; D gene uncertain. V was cut by 6 bases and J by 0 bases, with 15 bases left in between. The CDR3 has 15 residues. Germline CDR1 is DFQATT and CDR2 is SNEGSKA (reference sequence). In nucleotides, the CDR3 is TGCAGTGCAAAAAGTCTCAAGAGCTCCTACAATGAGCAGTTCTTC. Residues: CSAKSLKSSYNEQFF.

This rearrangement joins TRBV18 to TRBJ2-5, with 11 positions matching TRBD2. This CDR3 has 15 amino acids. CDR1 is KGHSH, CDR2 LQKENI, per germline. V was clipped by 6 bases and J by 9 bases; unmatched bases: 12. CDR3 in DNA: TGTGCCAGCTCGGAACTAGCGGGGGCCCTCTCCGCCCAGTACTTC. It codes for CASSELAGALSAQYF.

V is TRBV7-2 and J is TRBJ1-1; no clear D. Germline-derived CDR1 and CDR2 are SGHTA and FQGNSA. V lost 6 bases and J 2 bases, leaving 10 bases between the germline ends. The CDR3 loop spans 13 amino acids. This CDR3 is CASSPGRNTEAFF. In nucleotides, the CDR3 is TGTGCCAGCAGTCCTGGGAGAAACACTGAAGCTTTCTTT.

There are a few counts of this clonotype. The chain combines TRBV29-1 with TRBJ2-3, with TRBD2 matching over 14 bases. The CDR3 has 19 amino acids. Germline V lookup: CDR1 SQVTM, CDR2 ANQGSEA. V was pared by 2 bases and J by 4 bases, with 14 bases of the junction left unmatched. DNA of the CDR3: TGCAGCGTTGAATACCGGAGGGGGACTAGCGGGAGTAACCCAGATACGCAGTATTTT. Residues: CSVEYRRGTSGSNPDTQYF.

The chain combines TRBV24-1 with TRBJ2-1; D possibly corresponds to TRBD2 (7 bases). Trimming pared 8 bases from V and 5 bases from J, leaving 18 bases between. CDR1 and CDR2 from the germline V gene are KGHDR and SFDVKD. The CDR3 has 15 amino acids. Written as DNA, the CDR3 is TGTGCCACCACCCGAGGGGGGGTTACGGACAATGAGCAGTTCTTC. This encodes CATTRGGVTDNEQFF.

The rearrangement joins TRBV12-3 or TRBV12-4 to TRBJ1-5; D not certain. V dropped 3 bases and J dropped 5 bases, with 11 bases sitting between them. The CDR3 has 14 residues. The CDR3 nucleotides are TGTGCCAGCAGTTTTTATGGGGAGGATCAGCCCCAGCATTTT. Translation gives CASSFYGEDQPQHF.

The chain links TRBV6-1 to TRBJ2-5; D might be TRBD2 (5 bases). Germline lookup yields CDR1 MNHNS and CDR2 SASEGT. The CDR3 extends over 14 amino acids. Trimming shortened V by 8 bases and J by 2 bases, and 15 bases separated the two germline ends. The CDR3 here is CASSPGSIQETQYF. The CDR3 DNA sequence: TGTGCCAGCTCCCCGGGGTCAATTCAAGAGACCCAGTACTTC.

On this clonotype itself: This may come from a read error, since a much larger clone is one base off. This chain links TRBV20-1 with TRBJ1-2, with no clear D. V was trimmed by 5 bases and J by 0 bases, leaving 10 bases between them. Germline V gene lookup returns CDR1 DFQATT and CDR2 SNEGSKA (reference sequence). CDR3 length: 13 residues. CDR3 sequence reads: CSARRGANYGYTF. CDR3 in DNA: TGCAGTGCTCGACGGGGAGCTAACTATGGCTACACCTTC.

The chain couples TRBV28 to TRBJ2-7; D assignment may be TRBD1 or TRBD2 (6 bases each). V was cut by 7 bases and J by 2 bases, with 18 bases left in between. Germline CDR1 is MDHEN and CDR2 is SYDVKM. This CDR3 is built from 15 residues. CDR3: CASKFLLGGTYEQYF. The CDR3, as DNA: TGTGCCAGCAAATTTCTTCTCGGGGGCACCTACGAGCAGTACTTC.

A single count supports this clonotype. CDR3 amino acids: CATRTSGTDTQYF. The CDR3, as DNA: TGTGCCACCAGGACTAGCGGCACAGATACGCAGTATTTT. The chain joins TRBV6-2 or TRBV6-3 to TRBJ2-3; 9 bases line up with TRBD2. CDR1 and CDR2 from the germline V gene are MNHEY and SVGEGT. The trim removed 10 bases at V and 1 base at J, leaving 3 bases unmatched. The CDR3 has 13 amino acids.

This chain connects TRBV12-5 to TRBJ1-1; D might be TRBD1 (5 bases). This CDR3 comprises 14 residues. V was pared by 6 bases and J by 3 bases, with 14 bases between. Germline CDR1 and CDR2: LGHNT and FRNRAP. The CDR3 region is CASGDTGLHTEAFF. CDR3 DNA: TGTGCTAGTGGAGATACAGGCCTCCACACTGAAGCTTTCTTT.

V and J are TRBV20-1 and TRBJ2-3, with a possible D match to TRBD2 (5 bases). V was trimmed by 3 bases and J by 4 bases, leaving 17 bases between them. The CDR3 is 15 residues long. The germline V gene encodes CDR1 DFQATT and CDR2 SNEGSKA (reference sequence). This chain's CDR3 is CSASGLTVWSDTQYF. The DNA of the CDR3 is TGCAGTGCTAGTGGACTTACAGTCTGGTCAGATACGCAGTATTTT.

The genes are TRBV7-2 and TRBJ2-7; 14 bases fit TRBD2. Per germline, CDR1 SGHTA and CDR2 FQGNSA. The CDR3 consists of 18 residues. With V trimmed by 5 bases and J by 4 bases, 13 bases remained unmatched. CDR3 in amino acids: CASSPREGTSGSRYEQYF. CDR3 nucleotide sequence: TGTGCCAGCAGCCCCCGGGAAGGGACTAGCGGGAGTAGATACGAGCAGTACTTC.

This chain joins TRBV7-9 and TRBJ2-4, with D tentatively TRBD1 (6 bases). Trimming left V 5 bases short and J 9 bases short, with 11 bases between. In germline, CDR1 is SEHNR, CDR2 FQNEAQ (reference sequence). This CDR3 is built from 12 residues. The CDR3 reads CASSPQGIIQYF. The CDR3 DNA sequence: TGTGCCAGCAGCCCACAGGGTATCATTCAGTACTTC.

The chain is built from TRBV12-3 or TRBV12-4 and TRBJ2-7, with 9 bases that match TRBD1. V trimming: 6 bases; J trimming: 1 base; junction bases outside the gene matches: 7. The CDR3 is 15 amino acids. CDR3 sequence reads: CASRAGTGQSYEQYF. CDR3 bases: TGTGCCAGCAGAGCCGGGACAGGGCAATCCTACGAGCAGTACTTC.

This clonotype came up a few times. The genes are TRBV18 and TRBJ2-7, with a possible D match to TRBD1 (5 bases). This CDR3 is 14 amino acids long. CDR1 and CDR2 (germline): KGHSH, LQKENI. V lost 2 bases to trimming and J lost 2 bases, with 10 bases between them. CDR3 in DNA: TGTGCCAGCTCACCAGACAGTTCCACCTACGAGCAGTACTTC. The encoded protein is CASSPDSSTYEQYF.